A selection of T cell receptor beta chains follows, all from one sample in a study of T cell responses to AZD1222 COVID-19 vaccine. Produced via immunoSEQ multiplex PCR; TCRdb's table is partial and in-frame only. The table has around 150,000 clones, 90% to 95% seen once. The sequences come from peripheral blood, collected on day 0 of AZD1222 vaccination. The receptor set was obtained from an adult in good health. The CDR3 runs from the conserved cysteine through the conserved F or W. The D gene is left open where the match is weak.

j_call	v_call	d_call	cdr3_aa	cdr3_nt
TRBJ2-7	TRBV30	NA	CAWSVRQYYEQYF	TGTGCCTGGAGTGTAAGACAGTACTACGAGCAGTACTTC
TRBJ1-5	TRBV3-1/TRBV3-2	TRBD1	CASSHRGQGHQPQHF	TGTGCCAGCAGCCACCGCGGACAGGGTCACCAGCCCCAGCATTTT
TRBJ1-2	TRBV25-1	TRBD1	CASSGDRGGFYGYTF	TGTGCCAGCAGTGGAGACAGGGGGGGATTCTATGGCTACACCTTC
TRBJ2-3	TRBV28	NA	CASSRTDREPQYF	TGTGCCAGCAGCCGTACCGACCGAGAGCCGCAGTATTTT
TRBJ1-6	TRBV5-8	TRBD1	CASSFLGQTLNSPLHF	TGTGCCAGCAGCTTTCTGGGACAGACACTTAATTCACCCCTCCACTTT
TRBJ2-7	TRBV11-2	NA	CASSFPSSKEQYF	TGTGCCAGCAGCTTCCCCAGTAGCAAGGAGCAGTACTTC
TRBJ1-2	TRBV5-4	NA	CASSLQGADDYGYTF	TGTGCCAGCAGCTTGCAAGGCGCCGATGACTATGGCTACACCTTC
TRBJ1-5	TRBV23-1	NA	CASPKKKISNQPQHF	TGCGCCAGCCCCAAGAAGAAGATTAGCAATCAGCCCCAGCATTTT
TRBJ2-3	TRBV7-2	TRBD2	CASSFNRGGAGDTQYF	TGTGCCAGCAGCTTTAATCGCGGGGGGGCCGGAGATACGCAGTATTTT
TRBJ1-1	TRBV6-5	NA	CASSYSSGVDTEAFF	TGTGCCAGCAGTTACTCGTCAGGGGTGGACACTGAAGCTTTCTTT
TRBJ1-1	TRBV28	NA	CASRPGPSQAFF	TGTGCCAGCAGGCCAGGACCATCGCAGGCTTTCTTT